What follows is one TCR beta chain and its context. The antigen remains undetermined. Different DNA sequences within this sample yield the same CDR3. The data stem from a study of cytomegalovirus exposure and HLA in healthy donors. At the level of the study: An early data release held tens of millions of unique TCRs from HLA-typed donors.

Study-wide points: Reports credit the classifier with highly specific, highly sensitive diagnosis of cytomegalovirus status.

The PCR made use of 60 Vbeta and 13 Jbeta primers. Some clones are missing from TCRdb's copy, which holds only in-frame ones; the method was immunoSEQ multiplex PCR. The sample holds some 100,000 clones; under 90% are singletons and the top ten take under 2.5%. The source is a woman in her 30s in good health and CMV-seronegative. Sequenced input: PBMCs.

CDR3 nucleotides: TGTGCCAGCAGCTTAGTCGGAGAGACCCAGTACTTC. Translated, it gives CASSLVGETQYF. The genes are TRBV7-9 and TRBJ2-5; D is unclear. V lost 1 base to trimming and J lost 4 bases, with 4 bases between them. The CDR3 contains 12 residues. Germline CDR1 reads SEHNR; CDR2 reads FQNEAQ (reference sequence).